These 21 T cell receptor beta chains originate from one sample sequenced in a study of identical twins. TCRdb redid the calling of the 5' RACE reads with MiXCR, one entry per CDR3 protein. The table includes approximately 210,000 distinct CDR3 sequences, less than 9.5% detected once. The sample taken for sequencing was memory (CD45RO+) T cells sorted from blood. The origin of the receptors is a woman younger than 30 in good health.

This clonotype was counted between two and nine times. The rearrangement links TRBV12-3 or TRBV12-4 to TRBJ1-5; D call uncertain. Deletions cut 6 bases from V and 6 bases from J, with 9 bases between. The CDR3 totals 12 residues. The CDR3 DNA follows: TGTGCCAGCAGGCTTTCTGGTCAGCCCCAGCATTTT. Translating gives CASRLSGQPQHF.

This clonotype was seen many times. V is TRBV5-1 and J is TRBJ2-4; 11 nucleotides align to TRBD2. J was trimmed by 1 base and V by 1 base; bases with no gene match: 13. The CDR3 runs 20 residues. Germline CDR1 and CDR2: SGHRS and YFSETQ. CDR3 in amino acids: CASSLRGLAGGAMAKNIQYF. CDR3 sequence (DNA): TGCGCCAGCAGCTTGCGAGGGCTAGCGGGAGGAGCTATGGCCAAAAACATTCAGTACTTC.

The chain employs TRBV12-3 or TRBV12-4 and TRBJ2-2; D is uncertain. Trimming cost V 5 bases and J 6 bases, with 7 bases left between them. The CDR3 consists of 12 residues. CDR3 sequence reads: CASSQDPGELFF. The CDR3 coding sequence is TGTGCCAGCAGTCAGGACCCCGGGGAGCTGTTTTTT.

Concerning this clonotype: The CDR3 ends on some other residue instead of the conserved phenylalanine or tryptophan, so this is likely a read error. This chain joins TRBV12-3 or TRBV12-4 and TRBJ2-3; the D is unclear. V dropped 6 bases and J dropped 6 bases, with 10 bases sitting between them. The CDR3 covers 12 residues. CDR3 region: CASSPGGDTQYI. Here the CDR3 DNA reads TGTGCCAGCAGCCCCGGTGGGGATACGCAGTATATT.

The sample holds many counts of this clonotype. V gene TRBV7-2 combines with J gene TRBJ2-7, with D perhaps given as TRBD1 or TRBD2 (6 bases each). V was shortened by 1 base and J by 7 bases, with 20 bases between the two germline ends. This CDR3 is built from 16 residues. The germline V gene encodes CDR1 SGHTA and CDR2 FQGNSA. The CDR3 here is CASSLVGRGEPREQYF. CDR3 in DNA: TGTGCCAGCAGCTTAGTAGGAAGGGGGGAACCGCGGGAGCAGTACTTC.

The V gene is TRBV6-5, the J gene TRBJ2-3, with no clear D. The CDR3 is made up of 12 amino acids. CDR1 and CDR2 (germline): MNHEY, SVGAGI. V lost 6 bases and J 8 bases, leaving 12 bases between the germline ends. The CDR3 coding sequence is TGTGCCAGCAGCACCACCGTTGGTACGCAGTATTTT. This codes for CASSTTVGTQYF.

The chain couples TRBV6-2 or TRBV6-3 to TRBJ2-1; 9 nucleotides agree with TRBD2. CDR1 and CDR2 from the germline V gene are MNHEY and SVGEGT. The CDR3 totals 15 residues. Germline trimming cut 6 bases from V and 2 bases from J; bases unmatched to any gene: 5. The CDR3 reads CASSISGGAYNEQFF. CDR3 bases: TGTGCCAGCAGCATTAGCGGGGGCGCCTACAATGAGCAGTTCTTC.

The chain carries TRBV5-1 and TRBJ2-1, with 7 bases aligning to TRBD2. V trimming: 0 bases; J trimming: 7 bases; junction bases outside the gene matches: 4. CDR1 and CDR2 from the germline V gene are SGHRS and YFSETQ. This CDR3 is built from 14 residues. In DNA, the CDR3 is TGCGCCAGCAGCTTGGATTTGGGGGGGAATGAGCAGTTCTTC. Protein product: CASSLDLGGNEQFF.

The chain is built from TRBV12-3 or TRBV12-4 and TRBJ2-2, with 9 nucleotides matching TRBD2. This CDR3 has 18 amino acids. The V segment lost 11 bases and the J segment 2 bases; nucleotides outside the gene matches: 18. The DNA for the CDR3 is TGTGCCTTCTGTATCATGGGTAGCGGGGGACCCAACACCGGGGAGCTGTTTTTT. It translates to CAFCIMGSGGPNTGELFF.

This clonotype has a handful of counts. The chain has TRBV5-6 and TRBJ2-5; tentatively, D is TRBD2 (6 bases). Trimming removed 6 bases from V and 1 base from J, with 13 bases in between. This CDR3 has 14 residues. Germline assignment: CDR1 SGHDT and CDR2 YYEEEE. The CDR3 coding sequence is TGTGCCAGCACGCAGGGACTCATCCAAGAGACCCAGTACTTC. Protein sequence: CASTQGLIQETQYF.

This sequence joins TRBV12-5 and TRBJ2-1; weak D call: TRBD1 (7 bases). V was pared by 6 bases and J by 8 bases, with 20 bases between. This CDR3 spans 15 amino acids. From germline, CDR1 is LGHNT and CDR2 FRNRAP. The CDR3 reads CASGLGTLGGYEQFF. The CDR3 nucleotides read TGTGCTAGTGGCCTCGGGACTCTAGGGGGCTATGAGCAGTTCTTC. The full variable domain, rest sourced from reference TRBV12-5 and TRBJ2-1, is DARVTQTPRHKVTEMGQEVTMRCQPILGHNTVFWYRQTMMQGLELLAYFRNRAPLDDSGMPKDRFSAEMPDATLATLKIQPSEPRDSAVYFCASGLGTLGGYEQFFGPGTRLTVL.

V and J are TRBV20-1 and TRBJ2-3; a weak D match, TRBD2 (7 bases). Trimming took 6 bases from V and 4 from J, leaving 14 bases between them. The germline V gene has CDR1 DFQATT and CDR2 SNEGSKA (reference sequence). The CDR3 is 13 residues long. CDR3 sequence (DNA): TGCAGTGCCCCAAGGGGGGGGCCAGATACGCAGTATTTT. Translated: CSAPRGGPDTQYF.

There are a few counts of this clonotype. The chain joins TRBV25-1 to TRBJ1-2; a possible D gene is TRBD1 (6 bases). Germline values: CDR1 MGHDK, CDR2 SYGVNS. CDR3 length: 14 residues. V dropped 3 bases and J dropped 4 bases, with 12 bases sitting between them. The CDR3 nucleotides read TGTGCCAGCAGTGAGGGGACACCTTCCTATGGCTACACCTTC. Protein sequence: CASSEGTPSYGYTF.

This clonotype was found a few times. V gene TRBV30 combines with J gene TRBJ2-3; no firm D call. CDR3 length equals 13 residues. Per the germline V gene, CDR1 is GTSNPN and CDR2 is SVGIG (reference sequence). Trimming pared 2 bases from V and 2 bases from J, leaving 8 bases between. CDR3 nucleotides: TGTGCCTGGAGTCTGGGCACCACAGATACGCAGTATTTT. Protein sequence: CAWSLGTTDTQYF.

This clonotype was detected only a few times. The chain links TRBV7-8 to TRBJ1-1; D is uncertain. V was cut by 2 bases and J by 5 bases, with 9 bases left in between. Germline CDR1 and CDR2: SGHVS and FQNEAQ. This CDR3 is built from 13 residues. CDR3 bases: TGTGCCAGCAGCTTATTACATAGGACTGAAGCTTTCTTT. This codes for CASSLLHRTEAFF.

The chain joins TRBV20-1 to TRBJ2-7, with D unresolved. The CDR3 extends over 12 amino acids. Germline CDR1 and CDR2: DFQATT and SNEGSKA (reference sequence). Trimming took off 1 base at V and 3 bases at J, with 7 bases between the two ends. The CDR3 loop is CSARGPNYEQYF. The CDR3 nucleotides read TGCAGTGCTAGAGGACCGAACTACGAGCAGTACTTC.

This clonotype was detected a few times. The chain recombines TRBV20-1 with TRBJ2-5, with 11 bases identical to TRBD2. Losses at the gene ends were 5 bases for V and 5 bases for J; bases not matched to a gene: 19. CDR1 is DFQATT and CDR2 is SNEGSKA in the germline V gene (reference sequence). CDR3 length equals 18 residues. CDR3 amino acids: CSAANPGLAAAGFETQYF. The DNA of the CDR3 is TGCAGTGCTGCGAATCCGGGACTAGCGGCCGCTGGATTTGAGACCCAGTACTTC.

This clonotype was observed a handful of times. The V and J genes are TRBV5-4 and TRBJ2-1, with D tentatively TRBD2 (6 bases). V lost 5 bases and J lost 0, with 9 bases in between. The CDR3 is made up of 14 amino acids. From germline, CDR1 is SGHNT and CDR2 YYREEE (reference sequence). CDR3 coding DNA: TGTGCCAGCAGGCTAGCGAACTCCTACAATGAGCAGTTCTTC. Translation gives CASRLANSYNEQFF.

Ten or more counts support this clonotype. The J gene is TRBJ2-7, the V gene TRBV5-1; the match to TRBD1 covers 7 bases. This CDR3 spans 12 amino acids. The germline V gene has CDR1 SGHRS and CDR2 YFSETQ. V was pared by 4 bases and J by 3 bases, with 1 base of the junction left unmatched. CDR3 DNA sequence: TGCGCCAGCAGCCGGGACAGCTACGAGCAGTACTTC. Translated, it gives CASSRDSYEQYF. Combining the CDR3 with reference TRBV5-1 and TRBJ2-7 gives the whole variable domain KAGVTQTPRYLIKTRGQQVTLSCSPISGHRSVSWYQQTPGQGLQFLFEYFSETQRNKGNFPGRFSGRQFSNSRSEMNVSTLELGDSALYLCASSRDSYEQYFGPGTRLTVT.

In this sample, this clonotype turned up a few times. This rearrangement joins TRBV29-1 to TRBJ2-1, with 10 nucleotides matching TRBD1. Germline V gives CDR1 SQVTM, CDR2 ANQGSEA. Trimming took 4 bases from V and 7 from J; bases not matched to a gene: 10. The CDR3 runs 15 residues. DNA of the CDR3: TGCAGCGTTGGGATTCCGGGACAGGGGTCGAATGAGCAGTTCTTC. This translates into CSVGIPGQGSNEQFF.

The J gene is TRBJ2-6, the V gene TRBV18; 11 nucleotides match TRBD2. V lost 7 bases and J lost 4; bases outside the gene matches: 9. CDR3 length: 17 residues. CDR1 is KGHSH and CDR2 is LQKENI in the germline V gene. In DNA form, the CDR3 reads TGTGCCAGCTGGCCGGGACTAGCGGTTCCAGGGGCCAACGTCCTGACTTTC. Its translation: CASWPGLAVPGANVLTF.